This T cell receptor (beta chain) was documented in a study of somatic mutations in cytotoxic T cells in rheumatoid arthritis. Study at large: Nearly 100% purity was obtained when some V beta antibody-stained T-cell populations were flow-sorted; these included V beta1+ cells sequenced for TCRB. Whole-study findings and limits: Neither rheumatoid arthritis patients nor age-matched healthy controls had significantly different CD8+ T-cell clonality from the other group. A largest CD8+ clone above 20% of CD8+ cells occurred in about an eighth of the roughly 65 patients.

About this clone: Its antigen is not known.

In the original analysis: Rarely did patient CD8+ clones above 1% match published virus-specific TCRB sequences. The data were produced by immunoSEQ multiplex PCR, yet TCRdb's version contains in-frame clones alone and is incomplete. V and J calls and clone size are as listed in that table; D and trimming were resolved from the DNA. This sample has tens of thousands of clones, with around 87% found just once. Looked up from germline, CDR1 is GTSNPN and CDR2 is SVGIG (reference sequence). The CDR3 covers 15 residues. V gave up 3 bases and J gave up 0 bases, with 9 bases separating them. The sample taken for sequencing was CD8+ T cells sorted from blood. The chain uses TRBV30 and TRBJ1-6, with a tentative D call TRBD1 (5 bases). The sequence came from an adult with rheumatoid arthritis. For the CDR3, the DNA is TGTGCCTGGAGCGGGGCGAGCTCCTATAATTCACCCCTCCACTTT. It encodes CAWSGASSYNSPLHF. Full variable domain (remainder filled in from reference TRBV30 and TRBJ1-6): SQTIHQWPATLVQPVGSPLSLECTVEGTSNPNLYWYRQAAGRGLQLLFYSVGIGQISSEVPQNLSASRPQDRQFILSSKKLLLSDSGFYLCAWSGASSYNSPLHFGNGTRLTVT.